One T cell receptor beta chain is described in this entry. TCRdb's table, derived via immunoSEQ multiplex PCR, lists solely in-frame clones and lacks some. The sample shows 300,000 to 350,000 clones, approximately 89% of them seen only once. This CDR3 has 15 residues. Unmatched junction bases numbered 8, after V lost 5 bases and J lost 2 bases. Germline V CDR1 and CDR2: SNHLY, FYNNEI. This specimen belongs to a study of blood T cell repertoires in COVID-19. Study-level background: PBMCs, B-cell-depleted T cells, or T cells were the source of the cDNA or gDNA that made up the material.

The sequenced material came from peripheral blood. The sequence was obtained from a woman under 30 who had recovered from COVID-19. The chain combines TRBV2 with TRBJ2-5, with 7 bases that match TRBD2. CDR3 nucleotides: TGTGCCAGCAGTCCCCTAGCGGCGGTTCAAGAGACCCAGTACTTC. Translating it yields CASSPLAAVQETQYF.